A single sample gave rise to the 8 T cell receptor beta chains below, sequenced in a study of response to subunit inactivated influenza vaccine. TCRdb re-called the RT-PCR reads with MiXCR, one entry per CDR3 protein. This repertoire shows under 200,000 distinct CDR3 sequences, approximately 12% found once; its top ten account for 35% to 40%. Sequencing was performed on CD8+ T cells sorted from PBMCs, taken approximately 25 months after vaccination. The receptors come from a man between 50 and 69 years old who received an inactivated influenza vaccine.

This clonotype was counted a few times. CDR3 DNA sequence: TGTGCCAGCAGTCTAGGGGTCGGTCAGGCGCAGTATTTT. Protein: CASSLGVGQAQYF. The V call is TRBV12-3 or TRBV12-4, the J call TRBJ2-3; possible D gene TRBD1, 5 bases. Trimming took 5 bases from V and 10 from J, leaving 16 bases between them. The CDR3 has 13 amino acids.

This clonotype was observed at least ten times. The gene calls are TRBV4-3 and TRBJ1-4; tentative D call: TRBD1 (5 bases). The CDR3 is made up of 17 amino acids. In germline, CDR1 is LGHNA, CDR2 YSLEER. The V gene lost 0 bases and the J gene lost 7 bases, with 18 bases spanning the gap. CDR3 sequence: CASSQDIVGGGFEKLFF. As DNA, the CDR3 is TGCGCCAGCAGCCAAGATATCGTCGGGGGTGGGTTTGAAAAACTGTTTTTT.

This clonotype was picked up a small number of times. The V and J genes are TRBV20-1 and TRBJ2-7; 10 positions agree with TRBD1. The V and J ends lost 3 bases and 2 bases, in that order; junction bases with no gene match: 4. The CDR3 is 14 residues long. Germline V gene lookup returns CDR1 DFQATT and CDR2 SNEGSKA (reference sequence). The CDR3 region is CSASAGTGAYEQYF. In DNA form, the CDR3 reads TGCAGTGCTAGTGCCGGGACAGGGGCCTACGAGCAGTACTTC.

In this sample, this clonotype turned up a few times. The chain carries TRBV5-5 and TRBJ2-2; D is possibly TRBD1 (5 bases). The CDR3 has 14 residues. Deletions cut 5 bases from V and 4 bases from J, with 12 bases between. Germline values: CDR1 SGHKS, CDR2 YYEKEE (reference sequence). The CDR3 sequence: CASSSAGPTGELFF. CDR3 in DNA: TGTGCCAGCAGTTCAGCAGGGCCCACCGGGGAGCTGTTTTTT.

This clonotype showed up just a few times. The rearrangement links TRBV10-3 to TRBJ2-2; the match to TRBD2 covers 7 bases. The germline V gene encodes CDR1 ENHRY and CDR2 SYGVKD. The CDR3 is 19 residues long. The junction had 16 bases not matched to a gene; V was cut back by 2 bases and J by 4 bases. Here the CDR3 DNA reads TGTGCCATCAGTGAGAGGGGCAGCGGGACTGGACGTGGCACCGGGGAGCTGTTTTTT. Protein sequence: CAISERGSGTGRGTGELFF.

As regards this clonotype: The junction differs from germline at one of its ends, possibly a read error. The V gene is TRBV7-9, the J gene TRBJ2-7, with TRBD2 matching over 12 bases. This CDR3 spans 14 amino acids. Germline V CDR1 and CDR2: SEHNR, FQNEAQ (reference sequence). The CDR3 loop reads CASSPTSGRASFDF. CDR3 bases: TGTGCCAGCAGCCCGACTAGCGGGAGAGCCTCTTTCGACTTC. The full variable domain, with the rest looked up from reference TRBV7-9 and TRBJ2-7, is DTGVSQNPRHKITKRGQNVTFRCDPISEHNRLYWYRQTLGQGPEFLTYFQNEAQLEKSRLLSDRFSAERPKGSFSTLEIQRTEQGDSAMYLCASSPTSGRASFDFGPGTRLTVT.

Only a few counts were recorded for this clonotype. The CDR3 protein is CASSWGTVYHEQYF. CDR3 coding DNA: TGTGCCAGCAGTTGGGGGACAGTGTACCACGAGCAGTACTTC. The J gene is TRBJ2-7, the V gene TRBV25-1, with 7 bases that match TRBD1. The CDR3 loop spans 14 amino acids. In germline, CDR1 is MGHDK, CDR2 SYGVNS. The ends lost 5 bases at V and 5 bases at J; junction bases unmatched: 9.

The V call is TRBV29-1, the J call TRBJ2-7; the D call may be TRBD1 or TRBD2 (5 bases each). Germline CDR1 reads SQVTM; CDR2 reads ANQGSEA. Trimming took off 4 bases at V and 1 base at J, with 11 bases between the two ends. The CDR3 has 13 amino acids. The CDR3 sequence is CSVVFGGSYEQYF. The DNA for the CDR3 is TGCAGCGTTGTATTTGGGGGATCCTACGAGCAGTACTTC.